The 26 T cell receptor beta chains reported below all come from one sample, sequenced in a study of cytomegalovirus exposure and HLA in healthy donors (dated by TCRdb to 2016 to 2017). The receptor library was made with the immunoSEQ multiplex PCR assay. For the multiplex PCR, a mixture combining 60 forward primers for TCR Vbeta segments and 13 reverse primers for TCR Jbeta segments was used. Not all clones reach the TCRdb copy of this immuneACCESS table, which keeps in-frame sequences only. Checked studies attribute under half of the gap to unresolved V genes and leave the rest unexplained. In all, the sample holds about 130,000 clones, and under 80% of those were seen once. The top ten hold more than 3.5% of the sample. The sequencing sample was made of PBMCs. Receptors originate from a man aged 35 to 55 in good health and CMV-seropositive.

This clone was recorded only once. This chain joins TRBV11-2 and TRBJ1-4; tentative D call: TRBD1 (6 bases). The CDR3 sequence is 14 residues long. Looked up from germline, CDR1 is SGHAT and CDR2 is FQNNGV. The V end lost 3 bases, the J end lost 5 bases, and 10 bases lay between the germline ends. The CDR3 nucleotides are TGTGCCAGCAGCTTTCAGGGACAAAATGAAAAACTGTTTTTT. Translated, it gives CASSFQGQNEKLFF.

This clone showed up just a few times. The V gene is TRBV10-3, the J gene TRBJ2-7; 8 bases are a match to TRBD2. Germline CDR1 and CDR2: ENHRY and SYGVKD. J gave up 1 base and V 3 bases, and 8 bases lay outside the gene matches. The CDR3 totals 16 residues. The CDR3 region is CAISEAGDGPSYEQYF. CDR3 in DNA: TGTGCCATCAGTGAAGCGGGGGACGGACCATCCTACGAGCAGTACTTC.

This clone was observed a handful of times. This chain links TRBV28 with TRBJ2-5; D is perhaps TRBD2 (5 bases). Germline-derived CDR1 and CDR2 are MDHEN and SYDVKM. Trimming pared 6 bases from V and 5 bases from J, leaving 16 bases between. This CDR3 has 14 amino acids. As DNA, the CDR3 is TGTGCCAGCAGACTAACGGGTGGCGGGGAGACCCAGTACTTC. Protein sequence: CASRLTGGGETQYF.

V gene TRBV5-4 combines with J gene TRBJ1-1, with 7 bases lining up with TRBD1. The CDR3 covers 16 residues. Germline loops: CDR1 SGHNT, CDR2 YYREEE (reference sequence). Trimming removed 1 base from V and 1 base from J; junction bases left unmatched: 7. The CDR3 DNA follows: TGTGCCAGCAGCTTGTCCGGGACAGTGAAGAACACTGAAGCTTTCTTT. Amino acids: CASSLSGTVKNTEAFF. Filled out from reference TRBV5-4 and TRBJ1-1, the complete variable domain reads ETGVTQSPTHLIKTRGQQVTLRCSSQSGHNTVSWYQQALGQGPQFIFQYYREEENGRGNFPPRFSGLQFPNYSSELNVNALELDDSALYLCASSLSGTVKNTEAFFGQGTRLTVV.

The chain employs TRBV19 and TRBJ1-2; the match to TRBD1 covers 7 bases. Germline CDR1 reads LNHDA; CDR2 reads SQIVND (reference sequence). The length of the CDR3 is 14 residues. V shed 5 bases, J shed 1 base, and the junction held 4 bases outside the gene matches. The CDR3: CASSQGQSNYGYTF. The CDR3 DNA is TGTGCCAGTAGTCAGGGACAGAGTAACTATGGCTACACCTTC. Full variable domain (rest looked up from reference TRBV19 and TRBJ1-2): DGGITQSPKYLFRKEGQNVTLSCEQNLNHDAMYWYRQDPGQGLRLIYYSQIVNDFQKGDIAEGYSVSREKKESFPLTVTSAQKNPTAFYLCASSQGQSNYGYTFGSGTRLTVV.

This clone was found once. The J gene is TRBJ1-1, the V gene TRBV30; no reliable D call. V lost 5 bases to trimming and J lost 2 bases, with 12 bases between them. The V gene's germline CDR1 is GTSNPN and CDR2 SVGIG (reference sequence). This CDR3 spans 13 amino acids. The CDR3 sequence: CAWGLGTNTEAFF. Written as DNA, the CDR3 is TGTGCCTGGGGCCTGGGCACCAACACTGAAGCTTTCTTT.

The V gene is TRBV9, the J gene TRBJ2-7, with 9 bases lining up with TRBD2. The CDR3 is 18 residues long. V dropped 3 bases and J dropped 0; count of bases not matched to a gene: 13. CDR1 is SGDLS, CDR2 YYNGEE, per germline. CDR3 sequence (DNA): TGTGCCAGCAGCGCAGGCGGGCTAGCGGGGCCCCACTCCTACGAGCAGTACTTC. Translation gives CASSAGGLAGPHSYEQYF.

V usage is TRBV29-1 and J usage is TRBJ2-7, with D possibly matching TRBD1 (5 bases). The CDR3 runs to 14 residues. Germline CDR1 reads SQVTM; CDR2 reads ANQGSEA. Trimming shortened V by 1 base and J by 0 bases, and 10 bases separated the two germline ends. CDR3 nucleotide sequence: TGCAGCGTTGAAGGGACAAAGAGCTCCTACGAGCAGTACTTC. Its protein product is CSVEGTKSSYEQYF.

The chain joins TRBV18 to TRBJ2-1; the D gene is possibly TRBD2 (6 bases). Germline V gene lookup returns CDR1 KGHSH and CDR2 LQKENI. CDR3 length: 14 residues. The ends were cut back, 2 bases at V and 8 bases at J, with 13 bases in the middle. The CDR3 is CASSPTRDAYEQFF. The CDR3 nucleotides read TGTGCCAGCTCACCAACGCGGGATGCGTATGAGCAGTTCTTC.

The rearrangement uses TRBV9 and TRBJ2-5; the match to TRBD2 covers 15 bases. The CDR3 has 18 amino acids. The germline CDR1 and CDR2 sequences are SGDLS and YYNGEE. J gave up 2 bases and V 0 bases, and 5 bases lay outside the gene matches. CDR3 in amino acids: CASSVGGTSGRFQETQYF. The CDR3 region has the DNA TGTGCCAGCAGCGTAGGGGGGACTAGCGGGAGGTTTCAAGAGACCCAGTACTTC.

This clone was counted between two and nine times. The chain combines TRBV6-5 with TRBJ1-1; a possible D gene is TRBD1 (6 bases). Germline CDR1 reads MNHEY; CDR2 reads SVGAGI. CDR3 length equals 15 residues. The germline V and J ends were trimmed by 5 bases and 0 bases, with 13 bases remaining between them. DNA of the CDR3: TGTGCCAGCAGTCCTGGACAGTACATGAACACTGAAGCTTTCTTT. This codes for CASSPGQYMNTEAFF.

This rearrangement joins TRBV7-2 to TRBJ2-7; the D is unclear. This CDR3 is 15 amino acids long. CDR1 is SGHTA, CDR2 FQGNSA, per germline. Trimming left V 1 base short and J 0 bases short, with 10 bases between. The chain's CDR3 is CASSLDGGISYEQYF. CDR3 nucleotide sequence: TGTGCCAGCAGCTTAGACGGCGGAATCTCCTACGAGCAGTACTTC.

This clone was seen just once. This chain uses TRBV6-5 with TRBJ1-2; D is uncertain. Germline V lookup: CDR1 MNHEY, CDR2 SVGAGI. This CDR3 comprises 14 residues. V lost 7 bases, J lost 4 bases, and 16 bases lay in between. The CDR3 spells CASTTGGGGYGYTF. The CDR3, as DNA: TGTGCCAGCACCACGGGCGGAGGTGGCTATGGCTACACCTTC.

This clone has more than one count but fewer than ten. V and J are TRBV5-1 and TRBJ1-1; D perhaps matches TRBD1 (6 bases). The germline V gene has CDR1 SGHRS and CDR2 YFSETQ. There are 15 residues in the CDR3. Trimming pared 4 bases from V and 1 base from J, leaving 14 bases between. CDR3 sequence: CASSGVETGNTEAFF. CDR3 DNA: TGCGCCAGCAGCGGGGTCGAGACAGGGAACACTGAAGCTTTCTTT.

The chain carries TRBV5-6 and TRBJ2-5, with no clear D. Germline-derived CDR1 and CDR2 are SGHDT and YYEEEE. The CDR3 contains 16 residues. V lost 0 bases to trimming and J lost 5 bases, with 17 bases between them. DNA of the CDR3: TGTGCCAGCAGCTTGGGTTTCGCGCCCGAGAAGGAGACCCAGTACTTC. Its translation: CASSLGFAPEKETQYF.

This chain connects TRBV27 to TRBJ1-5; the D is unclear. Germline CDR1 reads MNHEY; CDR2 reads SMNVEV (reference sequence). With 5 bases removed from V and 0 bases from J, the gap between germline ends came to 5 bases. This CDR3 has 13 amino acids. The CDR3 loop is CASSTYSNQPQHF. The CDR3 DNA is TGTGCCAGCAGTACCTATAGCAATCAGCCCCAGCATTTT.

This chain joins TRBV28 and TRBJ1-5; maybe TRBD1 (5 bases). V was shortened by 6 bases and J by 0 bases, with 9 bases between the two germline ends. The CDR3 spans 14 residues. CDR1 is MDHEN and CDR2 is SYDVKM in the germline V gene. The CDR3 DNA is TGTGCCAGCAGGACAGACAGTAGCAATCAGCCCCAGCATTTT. Protein: CASRTDSSNQPQHF.

The chain joins TRBV19 to TRBJ2-1; a possible D gene is TRBD2 (5 bases). CDR1 LNHDA and CDR2 SQIVND come from the germline V gene (reference sequence). This CDR3 has 12 residues. The ends were cut back, 3 bases at V and 9 bases at J, with 9 bases in the middle. This CDR3 reads CASSILAAEQFF. In DNA, the CDR3 is TGTGCCAGTAGTATTCTAGCTGCTGAGCAGTTCTTC.

The V call is TRBV10-3, the J call TRBJ1-4; TRBD1 aligns across 7 bases. CDR1 and CDR2 (germline): ENHRY, SYGVKD. The junction had 8 bases not matched to a gene; V was cut back by 6 bases and J by 7 bases. The CDR3 spans 14 residues. Here the CDR3 reads CAISPRDRTEKLFF. The CDR3 DNA is TGTGCCATCAGCCCCCGGGACAGAACTGAAAAACTGTTTTTT.

This chain links TRBV18 with TRBJ1-1; no definite D call. CDR1 and CDR2 from the germline V gene are KGHSH and LQKENI. Trimming removed 3 bases from V and 3 bases from J, with 11 bases in between. CDR3 size: 14 residues. In DNA form, the CDR3 reads TGTGCCAGCTCACCGAGTGACGGAGACACTGAAGCTTTCTTT. Protein product: CASSPSDGDTEAFF.

The chain links TRBV28 to TRBJ2-2; D is possibly TRBD1 (6 bases). V lost 7 bases and J 1 base, leaving 10 bases between the germline ends. CDR1 is MDHEN and CDR2 is SYDVKM in the germline V gene. The CDR3 has 14 amino acids. The CDR3 sequence: CASTGAVNTGELFF. CDR3 coding DNA: TGTGCCAGCACAGGGGCCGTGAACACCGGGGAGCTGTTTTTT. Supplemented by reference TRBV28 and TRBJ2-2, the full variable domain reads DVKVTQSSRYLVKRTGEKVFLECVQDMDHENMFWYRQDPGLGLRLIYFSYDVKMKEKGDIPEGYSVSREKKERFSLILESASTNQTSMYLCASTGAVNTGELFFGEGSRLTVL.

V is TRBV5-6 and J is TRBJ2-5, with 7 bases identical to TRBD1. The DNA matches TRBJ2-7 better at its end, which makes the J call doubtful. This CDR3 has 14 amino acids. In germline, CDR1 is SGHDT, CDR2 YYEEEE. The CDR3 loop is CASSRSGQSYEQYF. The CDR3 bases are TGTGCCAGCAGCCGGTCGGGACAGAGCTACGAGCAGTACTTC.

J is TRBJ2-7 and V is TRBV28; the D gene is possibly TRBD2 (6 bases). The CDR3 sequence is 14 residues long. Germline V gene lookup returns CDR1 MDHEN and CDR2 SYDVKM. V gave up 6 bases and J gave up 2 bases, with 14 bases separating them. CDR3 DNA: TGTGCCAGCAGCTACCCTGGACTACCCTACGAGCAGTACTTC. Its protein product is CASSYPGLPYEQYF.

The rearrangement joins TRBV6-6 to TRBJ2-7; 8 nucleotides match TRBD1. Germline V gene lookup returns CDR1 MNHNY and CDR2 SVGAGI (reference sequence). The CDR3 is 15 amino acids. V was pared by 6 bases and J by 2 bases, with 9 bases of the junction left unmatched. In nucleotides, the CDR3 is TGTGCCAGCAGAGAGACCGGGACAGGAACCTACGAGCAGTACTTC. Its translation is CASRETGTGTYEQYF.

The rearrangement joins TRBV11-2 to TRBJ2-4, with 9 bases matching TRBD1. Trimming removed 1 base from V and 0 bases from J; junction bases left unmatched: 10. CDR1 SGHAT and CDR2 FQNNGV come from the germline V gene. The CDR3 length is 19 residues. As DNA, the CDR3 is TGTGCCAGCAGCTTAGGACGGGACAGGGTTCTACTAGCCAAAAACATTCAGTACTTC. Translating gives CASSLGRDRVLLAKNIQYF.

In this sample, this clone turned up a few times. The V gene is TRBV6-1, the J gene TRBJ1-3, with 10 bases that match TRBD1. Germline V gene data show CDR1 as MNHNS and CDR2 as SASEGT. This CDR3 contains 15 residues. The junction had 4 bases not matched to a gene; V was cut back by 5 bases and J by 3 bases. In nucleotides, the CDR3 is TGTGCCAGCAGTTGGGACAGGGGAAATGGAAACACCATATATTTT. Amino acid sequence: CASSWDRGNGNTIYF.